The TCR beta chain under discussion was sequenced for a study of CD8 T cells in ankylosing spondylitis. Libraries for TCR beta were made by quantitative 5'-RACE with molecular barcodes. TCRdb reanalysed the 5' RACE reads using MiXCR and keeps one entry per CDR3 protein. Found here are fewer than 180,000 distinct CDR3 sequences, under 55% of them singletons; the top ten hold 12% to 15%. Trimming left V 3 bases short and J 4 bases short, with 11 bases between. This CDR3 spans 14 amino acids. In germline, CDR1 is LNHNV, CDR2 YYDKDF (reference sequence). Study-wide points: Some of the motif variants had earlier been found in reactive arthritis patients' fluid and blood.

As concerns this clonotype: Its specificity is unknown.

The sequence came from a male donor with ankylosing spondylitis. The sample taken for sequencing was synovial fluid, either unsorted or a sorted T cell fraction (not recorded which). The V gene is TRBV15, the J gene TRBJ2-3; possibly TRBD2 for D (5 bases). In DNA form, the CDR3 reads TGTGCCACCAGCAGCGGGATCCACCCAGATACGCAGTATTTT. Protein product: CATSSGIHPDTQYF.